This T cell receptor (beta chain) was captured by sequencing in a study of blood T cell repertoires in COVID-19. TCRdb keeps only in-frame clones here, not all; method: immunoSEQ multiplex PCR. The sample has about 250,000 clones, about 86% seen once. The germline V gene encodes CDR1 MNHEY and CDR2 SVGAGI. After removal of 7 bases from V and 6 bases from J, the junction contained 13 bases not matched to a gene. The CDR3 has 15 residues. This sequence joins TRBV6-5 and TRBJ2-3, with 7 bases that match TRBD2. The clonotype comes from a man of 80 years or more with acute or convalescent COVID-19. The sample consisted of peripheral blood. The CDR3: CASTRLAEIPDTQYF. DNA of the CDR3: TGTGCCAGCACTAGGCTAGCGGAGATTCCGGATACGCAGTATTTT.